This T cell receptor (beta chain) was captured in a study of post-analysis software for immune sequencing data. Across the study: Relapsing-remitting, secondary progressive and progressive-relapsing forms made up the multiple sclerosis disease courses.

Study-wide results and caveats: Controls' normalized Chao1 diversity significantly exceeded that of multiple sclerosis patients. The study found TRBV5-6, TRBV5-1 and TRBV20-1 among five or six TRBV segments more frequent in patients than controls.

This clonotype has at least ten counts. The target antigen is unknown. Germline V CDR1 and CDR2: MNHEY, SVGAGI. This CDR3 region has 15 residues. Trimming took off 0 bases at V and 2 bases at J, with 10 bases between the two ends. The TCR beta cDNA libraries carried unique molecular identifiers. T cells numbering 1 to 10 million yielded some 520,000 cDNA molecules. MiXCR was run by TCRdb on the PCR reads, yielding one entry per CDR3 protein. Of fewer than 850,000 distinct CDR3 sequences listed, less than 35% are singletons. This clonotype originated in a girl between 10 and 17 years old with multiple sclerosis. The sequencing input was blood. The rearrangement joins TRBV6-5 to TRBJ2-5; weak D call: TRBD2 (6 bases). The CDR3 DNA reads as TGTGCCAGCAGTTACTCGGTGGGGAGGCAAGAGACCCAGTACTTC. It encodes CASSYSVGRQETQYF.